This T cell receptor (beta chain) originates from a study of blood T cell repertoires in COVID-19. Background on the study: Italy, Spain and the United States were the sources of the convalescent and acute COVID-19 samples. The analysed material was cDNA or gDNA that came from T cells, B-cell-depleted T cells, or PBMCs.

Authors' analysis steps: Using reference gene primer amplification, nucleated cell counts were estimated. Sequencing used immunoSEQ multiplex PCR; TCRdb keeps in-frame clones, though not all of them. V, J and clone size are taken as reported in that table, and D and trimming were inferred from the DNA itself. The sample includes 130,000 to 150,000 clones, approximately 86% seen only once; the top ten take less than 2%. The germline V gene has CDR1 SEHNR and CDR2 FQNEAQ (reference sequence). V lost 5 bases, J lost 6 bases, and 11 bases lay in between. This CDR3 spans 13 amino acids. This sequence originates from a man in his 70s with acute or convalescent COVID-19. The rearrangement uses TRBV7-9 and TRBJ1-5; D gene ambiguous. The sequencing input was peripheral blood. CDR3 region: CASSLGSSQPQHF. CDR3 sequence (DNA): TGTGCCAGCAGCCTAGGTTCGAGTCAGCCCCAGCATTTT.